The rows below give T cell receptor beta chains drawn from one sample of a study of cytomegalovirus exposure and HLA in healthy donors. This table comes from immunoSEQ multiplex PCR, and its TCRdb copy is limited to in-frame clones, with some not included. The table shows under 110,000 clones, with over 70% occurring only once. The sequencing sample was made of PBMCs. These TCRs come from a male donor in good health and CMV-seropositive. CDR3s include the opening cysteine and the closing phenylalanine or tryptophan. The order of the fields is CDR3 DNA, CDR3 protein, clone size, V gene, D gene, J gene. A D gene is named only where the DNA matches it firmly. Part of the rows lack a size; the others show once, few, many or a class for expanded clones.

CDR3 DNA: TGTGCCAGCAGTCAAGACAGGTTCGGCGAGCAGTACTTC; CDR3 protein: CASSQDRFGEQYF; clone size: NA; V gene: TRBV6-5; D gene: NA; J gene: TRBJ2-7
CDR3 DNA: TGTGCCAGCAGGCGGGACAGGGAGGCGGCCGGGGAGCTGTTTTTT; CDR3 protein: CASRRDREAAGELFF; clone size: NA; V gene: TRBV6-4; D gene: TRBD1; J gene: TRBJ2-2
CDR3 DNA: TGTGCCAGCTCGCCCCCCGGGCGGGAGTTAGGTGAGCAGTACTTC; CDR3 protein: CASSPPGRELGEQYF; clone size: once; V gene: TRBV18; D gene: TRBD2; J gene: TRBJ2-7
CDR3 DNA: TGTGCCAGCAGTATCGGGGGGTCGACCTACGAGCAGTACTTC; CDR3 protein: CASSIGGSTYEQYF; clone size: NA; V gene: TRBV27; D gene: TRBD2; J gene: TRBJ2-7
CDR3 DNA: TGCGCCAGCAGCCCGGGACAGTACTCTGGAAACACCATATATTTT; CDR3 protein: CASSPGQYSGNTIYF; clone size: NA; V gene: TRBV4-1; D gene: TRBD1; J gene: TRBJ1-3
CDR3 DNA: TGTGCCATCAGTGAAAGAGAGCGACTAAGCTCCTACGAGCAGTACTTC; CDR3 protein: CAISERERLSSYEQYF; clone size: NA; V gene: TRBV10-3; D gene: NA; J gene: TRBJ2-7
CDR3 DNA: TGTGCCACCAGCAGAGATTATGCGGGGTCCCAGCAGTACTTC; CDR3 protein: CATSRDYAGSQQYF; clone size: NA; V gene: TRBV15; D gene: NA; J gene: TRBJ2-7
CDR3 DNA: TGTGCCAGCAGTGAATCATTCGCGGGCAGGCAGTACTTC; CDR3 protein: CASSESFAGRQYF; clone size: NA; V gene: TRBV2; D gene: NA; J gene: TRBJ2-7
CDR3 DNA: TGCGCCAGCAGCTTGGGGCCGATGAACACTGAAGCTTTCTTT; CDR3 protein: CASSLGPMNTEAFF; clone size: NA; V gene: TRBV5-1; D gene: NA; J gene: TRBJ1-1
CDR3 DNA: TGTGCCAGCAGCTTAGCGGGGGTGGAGACCCAGTACTTC; CDR3 protein: CASSLAGVETQYF; clone size: NA; V gene: TRBV5-6; D gene: TRBD2; J gene: TRBJ2-5
CDR3 DNA: TGTGCCAGCAGCCGGGGGGTCAGGGGGCACGGCAATCAGCCCCAGCATTTT; CDR3 protein: CASSRGVRGHGNQPQHF; clone size: few; V gene: TRBV7-2; D gene: TRBD1; J gene: TRBJ1-5
CDR3 DNA: TGCAGCGTTGAGGAGCCCAATCAGCCCCAGAATTTT; CDR3 protein: CSVEEPNQPQNF; clone size: NA; V gene: TRBV29-1; D gene: NA; J gene: TRBJ1-5
CDR3 DNA: TGTGCCAGCAGGAAGTGGGGGACAGGGGGAGAGACCCAGTACTTC; CDR3 protein: CASRKWGTGGETQYF; clone size: NA; V gene: TRBV2; D gene: TRBD1; J gene: TRBJ2-5
CDR3 DNA: TGTGCCAGCAGTTACTCGACGGGGGGAAATCAGCCCCAGCATTTT; CDR3 protein: CASSYSTGGNQPQHF; clone size: NA; V gene: TRBV6-5; D gene: NA; J gene: TRBJ1-5
CDR3 DNA: TGTGCCAGCTCACCAGGGACAGGCTCCTACAATGAGCAGTTCTTC; CDR3 protein: CASSPGTGSYNEQFF; clone size: few; V gene: TRBV18; D gene: TRBD1; J gene: TRBJ2-1
CDR3 DNA: TGCGCCAGCAGCTTGCTTTCTACCTCCTACGAGCAGTACTTC; CDR3 protein: CASSLLSTSYEQYF; clone size: NA; V gene: TRBV5-1; D gene: NA; J gene: TRBJ2-7